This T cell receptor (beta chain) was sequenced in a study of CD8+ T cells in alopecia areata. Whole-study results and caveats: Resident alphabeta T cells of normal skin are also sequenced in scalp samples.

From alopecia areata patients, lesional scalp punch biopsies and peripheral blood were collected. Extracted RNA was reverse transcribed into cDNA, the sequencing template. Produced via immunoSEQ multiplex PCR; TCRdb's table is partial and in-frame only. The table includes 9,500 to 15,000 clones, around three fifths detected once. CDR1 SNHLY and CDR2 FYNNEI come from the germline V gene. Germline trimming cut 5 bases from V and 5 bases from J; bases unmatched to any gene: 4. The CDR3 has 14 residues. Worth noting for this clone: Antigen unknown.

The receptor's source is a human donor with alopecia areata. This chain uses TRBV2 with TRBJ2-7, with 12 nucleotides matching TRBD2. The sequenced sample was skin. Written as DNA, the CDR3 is TGTGCCAGCAGTAGACTAGCGGGAGCTGACGAGCAGTACTTC. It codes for CASSRLAGADEQYF.